This T cell receptor beta chain was captured by sequencing in a study of T-cell reconstitution after alpha-beta-depleted transplantation in children. Study conclusions and caveats: Several patients had high TCRbeta diversity at day 60; it came from surviving recipient T cells and thymic progenitors. One year post-transplant, T-cell counts and diversity were largely derived from T cells produced anew. At around two months after transplant, the alpha-beta T cells were reportedly derived from several hundred expanded clones that came from non-depleted graft cells.

The CDR3 spans 12 residues. CDR1 and CDR2 (germline): SGHDT, YYEEEE. V was pared by 4 bases and J by 5 bases, with 9 bases between. TCRbeta library construction was performed incorporating unique molecular identifiers. MiXCR, run by TCRdb on the PCR reads, gives a single entry per CDR3 protein. The table includes under 750,000 distinct CDR3 sequences, more than 20% detected once. About this clonotype itself: Its antigen is still unknown.

Sequenced material: PBMCs, mostly from graft donor cells, taken 360 days after TCRalphabeta/CD19-depleted stem cell transplant. The V call is TRBV5-6, the J call TRBJ1-1; D may be TRBD1 (5 bases). This receptor was identified in a boy under three years old who had a stem cell transplant for acute myeloid leukemia, so the T cells may come from the graft donor. The CDR3 sequence: CASSTGWTEAFF. In DNA form, the CDR3 reads TGTGCCAGCAGCACAGGCTGGACTGAAGCTTTCTTT.